This T cell receptor beta chain was captured by sequencing in a study of blood T cells in healthy people across ages. This clonotype occurred a few times. Its cognate antigen is unknown. Sample-barcoded 5' priming and a J-beta primer mix drove a second PCR of roughly 6 to 12 cycles. All cDNA molecules were each tagged by a template-switch adaptor with 12 random nucleotides. Per-sample output comprised a minimum of 3 million paired-end reads containing CDR3. TCRdb re-analysed the 5' RACE reads in MiXCR, keeping a single row per CDR3 protein. The table records fewer than 2,000,000 distinct CDR3 sequences, roughly two fifths of them present only once. The study, taken as a whole, reports: There was no known CMV status for donors, so expanded clonotype changes were possibly confounded.

Ten milliliters of peripheral blood were drawn from each donor. V was pared by 0 bases and J by 4 bases, with 6 bases of the junction left unmatched. From germline, CDR1 is MNHEY and CDR2 SVGAGI. The CDR3 length is 16 residues. Specimen: blood. The chain carries TRBV6-5 and TRBJ2-1; 7 bases map to TRBD2. This receptor was obtained from a human donor in good health. CDR3 nucleotide sequence: TGTGCCAGCAGTTACTCGACTAGCTCACGTTACAATGAGCAGTTCTTC. Its translation: CASSYSTSSRYNEQFF.